The 10 T cell receptor beta chains reported below all come from one sample, sequenced in a study of cytomegalovirus exposure and HLA in healthy donors. With 60 Vbeta and 13 Jbeta primers, the PCR was carried out. Clones were sequenced by immunoSEQ multiplex PCR, and TCRdb holds only the in-frame ones, with some missing. The table includes fewer than 80,000 clones, 75% detected once. Sequencing input: PBMCs. The source is a woman between 35 and 50 years old in good health and CMV-seropositive.

The V gene is TRBV7-6, the J gene TRBJ2-3; 9 bases agree with TRBD2. The CDR3 has 14 amino acids. The V and J ends lost 8 bases and 5 bases, in that order; junction bases with no gene match: 8. The germline V gene encodes CDR1 SGHVS and CDR2 FNYEAQ. The CDR3 region is CASAPRSGGDTQYF. DNA of the CDR3: TGTGCCAGCGCCCCTCGTAGCGGGGGAGATACGCAGTATTTT.

J is TRBJ2-1 and V is TRBV2; no firm D call. The CDR3 loop spans 11 amino acids. Germline assignment: CDR1 SNHLY and CDR2 FYNNEI. The germline V and J ends were trimmed by 10 bases and 0 bases, with 4 bases remaining between them. CDR3 in DNA: TGTGCCACTAGCTCCTACAATGAGCAGTTCTTC. The encoded protein is CATSSYNEQFF.

The genes are TRBV13 and TRBJ2-4, with TRBD2 as a possible D gene (6 bases). Trimming took 4 bases from V and 9 from J, leaving 10 bases between them. Germline V CDR1 and CDR2: PRHDT, FYEKMQ (reference sequence). This CDR3 has 12 amino acids. CDR3 amino acids: CASSSRRGIQYF. As DNA, the CDR3 is TGTGCCAGCAGCTCACGGAGGGGCATTCAGTACTTC.

The rearrangement uses TRBV30 and TRBJ1-1; the match to TRBD1 covers 9 bases. The ends lost 1 base at V and 5 bases at J; junction bases unmatched: 8. The germline gives CDR1 GTSNPN, CDR2 SVGIG (reference sequence). The CDR3 extends over 15 amino acids. The CDR3 protein is CAWSDTGGWGTEAFF. For the CDR3, the DNA is TGTGCCTGGAGTGATACAGGGGGCTGGGGTACTGAAGCTTTCTTT.

This clone was observed once. The chain employs TRBV6-5 and TRBJ1-1, with D perhaps TRBD1 (5 bases). From germline, CDR1 is MNHEY and CDR2 SVGAGI. The CDR3 extends over 13 amino acids. The V and J ends lost 10 bases and 0 bases respectively, with 12 bases between them. The CDR3 reads CATRRDLNTEAFF. CDR3 DNA: TGTGCCACACGGAGGGACCTGAACACTGAAGCTTTCTTT.

The rearrangement links TRBV6-1 to TRBJ2-4; 8 nucleotides align to TRBD1. The CDR3 contains 14 residues. Germline V gene data show CDR1 as MNHNS and CDR2 as SASEGT. The V segment lost 6 bases and the J segment 7 bases; nucleotides outside the gene matches: 8. The CDR3 DNA is TGTGCCAGCAGGCGTACAGGGGGGTGGAACATTCAGTACTTC. Amino acid sequence: CASRRTGGWNIQYF.

The chain employs TRBV2 and TRBJ1-2, with D perhaps TRBD1 (6 bases). Trimming removed 9 bases from V and 0 bases from J, with 14 bases in between. In germline, CDR1 is SNHLY, CDR2 FYNNEI. This CDR3 region has 14 residues. The CDR3 bases are TGTGCCAGTGTGGACAGCTATACTAACTATGGCTACACCTTC. Translation: CASVDSYTNYGYTF.

V gene TRBV30 combines with J gene TRBJ2-1; perhaps TRBD2 as D (6 bases). V was shortened by 0 bases and J by 10 bases, with 13 bases between the two germline ends. This CDR3 is 13 amino acids long. CDR1 is GTSNPN and CDR2 is SVGIG in the germline V gene (reference sequence). The CDR3 loop is CAWSVQDRGEQFF. The CDR3 coding sequence is TGTGCCTGGAGTGTACAGGACCGGGGGGAGCAGTTCTTC. Full variable domain (rest looked up from reference TRBV30 and TRBJ2-1): SQTIHQWPATLVQPVGSPLSLECTVEGTSNPNLYWYRQAAGRGLQLLFYSVGIGQISSEVPQNLSASRPQDRQFILSSKKLLLSDSGFYLCAWSVQDRGEQFFGPGTRLTVL.

This chain joins TRBV5-1 and TRBJ2-7, with a tentative D call TRBD2 (7 bases). The V end was cut by 0 bases, the J end by 5 bases, with 12 bases between. Germline lookup yields CDR1 SGHRS and CDR2 YFSETQ. The CDR3 is 14 residues long. The CDR3 sequence: CASSLETGGHEQYF. In nucleotides, the CDR3 is TGCGCCAGCAGCTTGGAAACGGGGGGCCACGAGCAGTACTTC.

The J gene is TRBJ2-3, the V gene TRBV9; maybe TRBD1 (5 bases). CDR3 length equals 14 residues. V lost 0 bases to trimming and J lost 11 bases, with 16 bases between them. Germline CDR1 reads SGDLS; CDR2 reads YYNGEE. The DNA of the CDR3 is TGTGCCAGCAGCGTAGTTCAAGAAGGGGTGGTGCAGTATTTT. It encodes CASSVVQEGVVQYF.